Below, 22 T cell receptor beta chains from the same sample are listed, as sequenced in a study of CD8+ T cells in alopecia areata. Sequencing relied on a cDNA template that was reverse transcribed from extracted RNA. TCRdb keeps only in-frame clones here, not all; method: immunoSEQ multiplex PCR. The table lists about 23,000 clones, roughly 50% of them singletons. The material sequenced was NKG2D-high CD8+ T cells sorted from blood. The receptors originated from a human donor with alopecia areata.

This clone has only a few counts. The J gene is TRBJ2-1, the V gene TRBV29-1; D unclear. V was cut by 4 bases and J by 5 bases, with 3 bases left in between. The germline V gene has CDR1 SQVTM and CDR2 ANQGSEA. CDR3 length: 10 amino acids. CDR3 nucleotides: TGCAGCGTTGCGGACAATGAGCAGTTCTTC. This encodes CSVADNEQFF.

This clone occurred a few times. The chain links TRBV2 to TRBJ2-1; D uncertain. Trimming removed 4 bases from V and 7 bases from J, with 5 bases in between. CDR1 SNHLY and CDR2 FYNNEI come from the germline V gene. The CDR3 covers 11 residues. The chain's CDR3 is CASSVGNEQFF. CDR3 bases: TGTGCCAGCAGTGTTGGAAATGAGCAGTTCTTC.

The table lists this clone with a count of one. The rearrangement joins TRBV7-6 to TRBJ2-5; 14 bases map to TRBD2. The DNA end is more similar to TRBJ2-7, so the J call may be wrong. The CDR3 is 17 amino acids. Germline lookup yields CDR1 SGHVS and CDR2 FNYEAQ. DNA of the CDR3: TGTGCCAGCAGCCTTACACCGGGACTAGCGGGAGCCGGCGAGCAGTACTTC. This codes for CASSLTPGLAGAGEQYF.

The V and J genes are TRBV6-1 and TRBJ2-7; TRBD1 aligns across 9 bases. Germline CDR1 MNHNS, CDR2 SASEGT. V dropped 0 bases and J dropped 3; count of bases not matched to a gene: 6. The CDR3 has 16 amino acids. The CDR3 region is CASSEAGTGLFYEQYF. The CDR3 coding sequence is TGTGCCAGCAGTGAAGCCGGGACAGGGTTGTTCTACGAGCAGTACTTC.

The chain joins TRBV7-8 to TRBJ2-2; 9 nucleotides line up with TRBD2. After removal of 5 bases from V and 2 bases from J, the junction contained 6 bases not matched to a gene. The CDR3 runs to 16 residues. In germline, CDR1 is SGHVS, CDR2 FQNEAQ. CDR3: CASSHDSGRNTGELFF. The CDR3, as DNA: TGTGCCAGCAGCCACGATAGCGGGAGAAACACCGGGGAGCTGTTTTTT.

This clone was recorded a few times. The chain links TRBV19 to TRBJ2-2; no clear D. Germline V gene lookup returns CDR1 LNHDA and CDR2 SQIVND (reference sequence). Between the trimmed V and J ends, which lost 1 base and 2 bases, there was a span of 2 bases. This CDR3 spans 13 amino acids. The CDR3 coding sequence is TGTGCCAGTAGTATAGTTAACACCGGGGAGCTGTTTTTT. Translating it yields CASSIVNTGELFF.

This clone showed up just once. This chain connects TRBV4-1 to TRBJ2-2; 8 bases are a match to TRBD2. The V segment lost 1 base and the J segment 7 bases; nucleotides outside the gene matches: 11. The CDR3 loop spans 17 amino acids. CDR1 MGHRA and CDR2 YSYEKL come from the germline V gene. The CDR3 spells CASSQVFREGLDGELFF. CDR3 nucleotide sequence: TGCGCCAGCAGCCAAGTGTTCCGGGAGGGCCTGGACGGGGAGCTGTTTTTT.

The chain is built from TRBV5-6 and TRBJ1-5; D not certain. CDR1 SGHDT and CDR2 YYEEEE come from the germline V gene. V lost 4 bases, J lost 0 bases, and 17 bases lay in between. The CDR3 covers 17 residues. The CDR3: CASSLWAESYSNQPQHF. DNA of the CDR3: TGTGCCAGCAGCCTGTGGGCAGAGTCCTATAGCAATCAGCCCCAGCATTTT.

This clone has more than one count but fewer than ten. This chain connects TRBV9 to TRBJ1-3; possible D gene TRBD1, 6 bases. V was cut by 3 bases and J by 2 bases, with 12 bases left in between. CDR1 is SGDLS, CDR2 YYNGEE, per germline. This CDR3 comprises 15 residues. CDR3 loop: CASSGTGFTGNTIYF. The DNA for the CDR3 is TGTGCCAGCAGCGGAACAGGGTTTACTGGAAACACCATATATTTT. Supplemented by reference TRBV9 and TRBJ1-3, the full variable domain reads DSGVTQTPKHLITATGQRVTLRCSPRSGDLSVYWYQQSLDQGLQFLIQYYNGEERAKGNILERFSAQQFPDLHSELNLSSLELGDSALYFCASSGTGFTGNTIYFGEGSWLTVV.

The chain joins TRBV5-6 to TRBJ2-7, with 9 bases fitting TRBD1. Germline assignment: CDR1 SGHDT and CDR2 YYEEEE. J was trimmed by 3 bases and V by 3 bases; bases with no gene match: 10. The CDR3 has 16 residues. CDR3 amino acids: CASSSVRGTGSYEQYF. The CDR3 region has the DNA TGTGCCAGCAGCTCCGTACGTGGGACAGGGAGCTACGAGCAGTACTTC.

The chain couples TRBV11-3 to TRBJ2-3, with a possible D match to TRBD2 (6 bases). Germline V gives CDR1 SGHNT, CDR2 YENEEA. CDR3 length: 15 amino acids. Trimming took 2 bases from V and 1 from J, leaving 10 bases between them. The CDR3 here is CASSLPGRGTDTQYF. CDR3 nucleotide sequence: TGTGCCAGCAGCTTACCCGGGAGAGGCACAGATACGCAGTATTTT.

The V call is TRBV13, the J call TRBJ2-2, with TRBD2 matching 13 bases. This CDR3 contains 17 residues. Germline CDR1 and CDR2: PRHDT and FYEKMQ (reference sequence). With 0 bases clipped from V and 5 bases from J, the junction kept 3 bases outside the gene matches. The CDR3 here is CASSLGGTSGKTGELFF. The CDR3 DNA is TGTGCCAGCAGCTTAGGAGGGACTAGCGGGAAAACCGGGGAGCTGTTTTTT.

This clone was detected a few times. The V gene is TRBV4-1, the J gene TRBJ1-3; no clear D. Between the trimmed V and J ends, which lost 1 base and 2 bases, there was a span of 9 bases. Germline V gene sequence: CDR1 MGHRA, CDR2 YSYEKL. CDR3 length: 15 residues. CDR3 region: CASSQGDNTGNTIYF. DNA for the CDR3: TGCGCCAGCAGCCAAGGCGACAATACTGGAAACACCATATATTTT.

The gene calls are TRBV5-6 and TRBJ2-7, with 11 positions matching TRBD2. There are 14 residues in the CDR3. The germline CDR1 and CDR2 sequences are SGHDT and YYEEEE. Germline trimming cut 3 bases from V and 2 bases from J; bases unmatched to any gene: 1. The CDR3 DNA reads as TGTGCCAGCAGCTATAGCGGGAGGGCCTACGAGCAGTACTTC. Residues: CASSYSGRAYEQYF.

This clone was recorded a few times. This chain links TRBV5-6 with TRBJ1-4; no clear D. The CDR3 length is 15 residues. Per the germline V gene, CDR1 is SGHDT and CDR2 is YYEEEE. V lost 1 base, J lost 7 bases, and 14 bases lay in between. CDR3 sequence (DNA): TGTGCCAGCAGCTTGTACAACCTCCTTCGTGAAAAACTGTTTTTT. Translation: CASSLYNLLREKLFF.

This clone has a handful of counts. This chain links TRBV29-1 with TRBJ2-1; 10 nucleotides match TRBD2. The CDR3 consists of 16 residues. Germline loops: CDR1 SQVTM, CDR2 ANQGSEA. J lost 5 bases, V lost 3 bases, and 10 bases had no gene match. The CDR3 nucleotides are TGCAGCGTTGAGGGGCTAGCGGGAGAGGTGGACAATGAGCAGTTCTTC. Translation: CSVEGLAGEVDNEQFF.

This clone turned up a few times. The rearrangement uses TRBV28 and TRBJ1-5; maybe TRBD1 (5 bases). Germline V CDR1 and CDR2: MDHEN, SYDVKM. This CDR3 has 15 residues. V lost 5 bases and J 6 bases, leaving 17 bases between the germline ends. The CDR3 nucleotides are TGTGCCAGCAGTCCTCTTGGGGGTTGGAGTCAGCCCCAGCATTTT. Its protein product is CASSPLGGWSQPQHF.

The chain uses TRBV5-4 and TRBJ2-3; 7 nucleotides agree with TRBD2. The CDR3 consists of 14 residues. With 4 bases clipped from V and 7 bases from J, the junction kept 9 bases outside the gene matches. Germline V gene lookup returns CDR1 SGHNT and CDR2 YYREEE (reference sequence). The CDR3 loop reads CASSEDLGGNTQYF. The CDR3 region has the DNA TGTGCCAGCAGCGAAGACCTGGGGGGGAATACGCAGTATTTT.

The chain uses TRBV28 and TRBJ2-2; 11 bases match TRBD1. This CDR3 spans 14 amino acids. After removal of 3 bases from V and 11 bases from J, the junction contained 5 bases not matched to a gene. Per the germline V gene, CDR1 is MDHEN and CDR2 is SYDVKM. CDR3 protein: CASSFGQGALELFF. CDR3 sequence (DNA): TGTGCCAGCAGTTTTGGACAGGGGGCGTTAGAGCTGTTTTTT.

In its sample, this clone is large. The same CDR3 arises from other DNA sequences in this sample as well. CDR3 coding DNA: TGTGCCAGCAGTTTATCCAGGCCAGATACGCAGTATTTT. Protein product: CASSLSRPDTQYF. V gene TRBV27 combines with J gene TRBJ2-3, with unresolved D. V was trimmed by 0 bases and J by 4 bases, leaving 5 bases between them. The CDR3 length is 13 residues. CDR1 and CDR2 (germline): MNHEY, SMNVEV (reference sequence).

The V call is TRBV18, the J call TRBJ2-3, with D unclear. With 3 bases removed from V and 0 bases from J, the gap between germline ends came to 7 bases. Germline-derived CDR1 and CDR2 are KGHSH and LQKENI. CDR3 length: 14 residues. CDR3 loop: CASSPNLSTDTQYF. The CDR3 coding sequence is TGTGCCAGCTCACCCAACCTAAGCACAGATACGCAGTATTTT.

V is TRBV9 and J is TRBJ1-1; D is unresolved. V lost 0 bases and J 1 base, leaving 4 bases between the germline ends. Germline V gene data show CDR1 as SGDLS and CDR2 as YYNGEE. The CDR3 sequence is 13 residues long. CDR3 sequence reads: CASSVGANTEAFF. The CDR3 DNA follows: TGTGCCAGCAGCGTAGGGGCGAACACTGAAGCTTTCTTT.